Given below is one T cell receptor (beta chain) in context. Repertoires were generated with immunoSEQ multiplex PCR, while TCRdb's copy carries only in-frame clones and drops some. In the table there are several thousand clones, 85% to 90% of which are singletons. This sample stems from a study of T cell changes during pregnancy in multiple sclerosis. This TCR came from a female donor in good health, enrolled as a control in a pregnancy study. The source material was CD8+ T cells from peripheral blood mononuclear cells, sampled in the first trimester of pregnancy.

The CDR3 region has the DNA TGTGCCAGCAGCTTAGCTTTGCGGCCTCAAGAGACCCAGTACTTC. Translation gives CASSLALRPQETQYF. The genes are TRBV7-2 and TRBJ2-5; D not certain. Trimming cost V 0 bases and J 2 bases, with 10 bases left between them. Germline V CDR1 and CDR2: SGHTA, FQGNSA. This CDR3 spans 15 amino acids.